This T cell receptor (beta chain) was retrieved from a study of shared clonotypes between healthy human individuals. Study-level findings and limits: A small donor pool kept down the genetic and exposure-history diversity that was represented.

On this clone: As yet, its antigen is unknown.

V dropped 5 bases and J dropped 0; count of bases not matched to a gene: 4. The CDR3 length is 16 residues. Germline V gene sequence: CDR1 SGHNT, CDR2 YYREEE (reference sequence). Libraries were prepared by immunoSEQ multiplex PCR; TCRdb keeps only in-frame clonotypes and omits some of them. Among approximately 710,000 clones listed, about 92% were seen once. The source of this sequence is a man between 18 and 29 years old in good health. Some clones in this sample may be carry-over from other donors' samples. This rearrangement joins TRBV5-4 to TRBJ2-2, with 10 bases fitting TRBD1. The specimen was memory CD8+ T cells from PBMCs. Subset denoted: CD45RO+ cells pooled with CCR7-negative TemRA cells. This CDR3 is CASRGQGISNTGELFF. The CDR3 DNA is TGTGCCAGCAGGGGACAGGGGATTTCGAACACCGGGGAGCTGTTTTTT. The full variable domain, its missing parts supplied by reference TRBV5-4 and TRBJ2-2, is ETGVTQSPTHLIKTRGQQVTLRCSSQSGHNTVSWYQQALGQGPQFIFQYYREEENGRGNFPPRFSGLQFPNYSSELNVNALELDDSALYLCASRGQGISNTGELFFGEGSRLTVL.